This T cell receptor (beta chain) was captured in a study of cytomegalovirus exposure and HLA in healthy donors. Overall study results and limits: Per a later analysis, HLA-associated TCR beta chains showed more clonal expansion than other, equally common TCR beta chains. TCR sequences were mostly rare, though some public TCRs occurred in many donors.

Germline V gives CDR1 MDHEN, CDR2 SYDVKM. V dropped 7 bases and J dropped 0 bases, with 16 bases sitting between them. The CDR3 runs to 15 residues. This PCR relied on a set of 60 Vbeta primers and 13 Jbeta primers. The protocol was immunoSEQ multiplex PCR, while the TCRdb copy is restricted to in-frame clones and leaves out a portion. This sample has roughly 100,000 clones; around four fifths occur once, and the top ten carry over 7%. Remarks on this clone: Its antigen is not identified.

The clonotype originates from a woman between 40 and 55 years old in good health and CMV-seropositive. This chain connects TRBV28 to TRBJ2-7, with a possible D match to TRBD2 (6 bases). Sequencing input: PBMCs. This CDR3 is CASTPLTGSSYEQYF. The CDR3 nucleotides read TGTGCCAGCACCCCTTTGACCGGGAGCTCCTACGAGCAGTACTTC.